One and the same sample provided the 4 T cell receptor beta chains below, sequenced in a study of shared clonotypes between healthy human individuals (dated by TCRdb to 2020 to 2021). Library construction relied on the immunoSEQ multiplex PCR assay. Imported from immuneACCESS, the table was reduced by TCRdb to in-frame sequences with V and J called. These copies leave out some clones; in studies compared against another copy, an unresolved V gene accounts for under half, and the cause of the remainder is not known. This sample is represented by fewer than 800,000 clones; just over 90% of them were singletons. The ten top clones hold approximately 25% of the sample. CD8 naive samples were obtained by positive selection for CCR7 among CD45RO-negative cells, yielding a CD45RA+CCR7+ population from which TemRA cells were excluded. Material for sequencing was naive CD8+ T cells sorted from blood. The cell subset or site label corresponds to: CD45RA+CCR7+. Receptors originate from a man aged 25-45 years in good health.

V and J are TRBV28 and TRBJ2-2, with 13 positions matching TRBD2. The CDR3 has 20 amino acids. Germline V gene data show CDR1 as MDHEN and CDR2 as SYDVKM. With 8 bases clipped from V and 0 bases from J, the junction kept 15 bases outside the gene matches. CDR3 loop: CASRTLGTSGTITNTGELFF. In DNA form, the CDR3 reads TGTGCCAGCCGAACACTCGGGACTAGCGGGACCATAACGAACACCGGGGAGCTGTTTTTT.

The chain joins TRBV19 to TRBJ1-1, with a weak D call TRBD1 (5 bases). CDR1 and CDR2 (germline): LNHDA, SQIVND (reference sequence). V lost 3 bases and J 6 bases, leaving 8 bases between the germline ends. CDR3 length: 12 residues. The CDR3 nucleotides read TGTGCCAGTAGTATTTGGGGCTCTGAAGCTTTCTTT. Translated: CASSIWGSEAFF.

The chain is built from TRBV4-1 and TRBJ1-1, with 8 bases aligning to TRBD1. The CDR3 is 15 amino acids. CDR1 and CDR2 from the germline V gene are MGHRA and YSYEKL. J was trimmed by 4 bases and V by 3 bases; bases with no gene match: 7. The CDR3 coding sequence is TGCGCCAGCAGCCAGATCAGGGGGCTCGGCACTGAAGCTTTCTTT. It encodes CASSQIRGLGTEAFF.

J is TRBJ2-4 and V is TRBV4-1; D perhaps matches TRBD1 (6 bases). Germline values: CDR1 MGHRA, CDR2 YSYEKL. V lost 4 bases and J 1 base, leaving 17 bases between the germline ends. CDR3 length equals 17 residues. The chain's CDR3 is CASSPQGQGLAKNIQYF. In DNA, the CDR3 is TGCGCCAGCAGCCCTCAGGGGCAGGGGCTTGCCAAAAACATTCAGTACTTC.